This TCR beta chain stems from a study of blood T cell repertoires in COVID-19. Trimming removed 7 bases at V and 1 base at J, with 10 bases between. CDR1 is SNHLY and CDR2 is FYNNEI in the germline V gene. The CDR3 is 13 amino acids. Per the original data handling: Reference gene primer amplification gave nucleated cell count estimates. TCRdb keeps only in-frame clones here, not all; method: immunoSEQ multiplex PCR. V and J calls and clone size follow that table, whereas D and trimming were derived from the DNA. Counted here are around 77,000 clones, 65% to 90% occurring once; the ten biggest clones make up approximately 6.9%.

The TCR originated in a man younger than 40 with COVID-19, enrolled during active disease. Sample: peripheral blood. The gene calls are TRBV2 and TRBJ2-5; no clear D gene. The CDR3 region is CASKAPFQETQYF. Written as DNA, the CDR3 is TGTGCCAGCAAAGCACCTTTCCAAGAGACCCAGTACTTC.